This TCR beta chain was observed in a study of blood T cells in healthy people across ages. Alongside a J-beta primer mix, a sample-barcoded 5' primer served in a second PCR lasting 7 to 11 cycles. TCRdb reprocessed the 5' RACE reads with MiXCR, giving one entry per CDR3 protein. The sample has roughly 800,000 distinct CDR3 sequences; about 62% are singletons. Germline loops: CDR1 MNHEY, CDR2 SVGAGI. The CDR3 sequence is 12 residues long. Trimming at V came to 8 bases and at J to 7 bases, leaving 6 bases not matched to a gene. The sample taken for sequencing was blood. This clonotype originated in a man aged 25 to 40 in good health. The chain joins TRBV6-5 to TRBJ1-2, with 8 bases that match TRBD1. This chain's CDR3 is CASSAGGCGYTF. In nucleotides, the CDR3 is TGTGCCAGCTCGGCAGGGGGCTGTGGCTACACCTTC.